The following is a T cell receptor beta chain sequence with its context. The antigen remains undetermined. The assay was immunoSEQ multiplex PCR, and TCRdb's table has in-frame clones only and misses some. The sample lists more than 45,000 clones, roughly 80% occurring once. Germline CDR1 is MNHEY and CDR2 is SMNVEV (reference sequence). This CDR3 is built from 14 residues. Trimming shortened V by 5 bases and J by 0 bases, and 11 bases separated the two germline ends. The entry originates in a study of lymphopenia after photon versus proton radiotherapy. Study-wide findings and caveats: After the lymphocyte nadir, photon-treated repertoires showed oligoclonal expansion, especially of CD8+ Temra cells.

The sample in question was peripheral blood, obtained from a patient treated with proton-based radiotherapy. This TCR was recovered from a man in his sixties with pancreatic cancer. The rearrangement joins TRBV27 to TRBJ2-7; perhaps TRBD1 as D (6 bases). CDR3 coding DNA: TGTGCCAGCAGTGGGACACGACCCTCCTACGAGCAGTACTTC. This sequence encodes CASSGTRPSYEQYF.